The 13 T cell receptor beta chains below were found in one sample sequenced in a study of CD8+CD57+ T cells in acquired aplastic anemia (dated by TCRdb to the late 2010s). The instrument was an Illumina HiSeq 2000. Genomic DNA served as template for TCR beta VDJ combination and CDR3 sequence profiling. TCRdb handled the public reads itself, with Q25 trimming in fastp and clone calling in MiXCR, and kept productive beta chains. Rows are unified per CDR3 protein, each entry keeping the most common DNA and genes. The sample contains about 170,000 distinct CDR3 sequences, 60% to 70% of them found a single time. The top ten clones comprise about 48% of the sample. The material sequenced was sorted CD4+, CD8+, or CD8+CD57+ T cells (not recorded which) from PBMCs. These receptors were collected from a human donor in good health.

A word on this clonotype: At one end the junction does not follow the germline gene, possibly because of a read error. The genes are TRBV7-9 and TRBJ1-1; TRBD1 matches 9 bases. The CDR3 is made up of 15 amino acids. Germline V gives CDR1 SEHNR, CDR2 FQNEAQ (reference sequence). The CDR3 loop reads CAISPGTGHATEAFF. As DNA, the CDR3 is TGTGCCATCAGCCCCGGGACAGGGCATGCCACTGAAGCTTTCTTT.

This clonotype came up many times. This rearrangement joins TRBV6-1 to TRBJ2-7, with D hard to call. V gave up 7 bases and J gave up 3 bases, with 13 bases separating them. Looked up from germline, CDR1 is MNHNS and CDR2 is SASEGT. The CDR3 sequence is 13 residues long. In nucleotides, the CDR3 is TGTGCCAGCACCCACCGGGCCCTCTACGAGCAGTACTTC. This codes for CASTHRALYEQYF.

The chain carries TRBV7-3 and TRBJ1-2; unclear D gene. The CDR3 spans 15 residues. V dropped 2 bases and J dropped 3 bases, with 13 bases sitting between them. Germline V gene sequence: CDR1 SGHTA, CDR2 FQGTGA. The CDR3: CASSLVMENHYGYTF. The CDR3 DNA is TGTGCCAGCAGCTTAGTCATGGAAAATCACTATGGCTACACCTTC.

The chain recombines TRBV19 with TRBJ2-7, with TRBD2 identical over 10 bases. This CDR3 is built from 15 residues. Germline CDR1 and CDR2: LNHDA and SQIVND (reference sequence). Trimming at V came to 6 bases and at J to 1 base, leaving 6 bases not matched to a gene. CDR3 sequence reads: CASSPSSGGSYEQYF. In DNA form, the CDR3 reads TGTGCCAGTAGCCCCTCTAGCGGGGGTTCCTACGAGCAGTACTTC.

The chain couples TRBV19 to TRBJ2-5, with unresolved D. V lost 3 bases and J 2 bases, leaving 7 bases between the germline ends. CDR1 and CDR2 from the germline V gene are LNHDA and SQIVND (reference sequence). The CDR3 totals 13 residues. CDR3 residues: CASSIMGQETQYF. CDR3 in DNA: TGTGCCAGTAGTATCATGGGGCAAGAGACCCAGTACTTC.

CDR3 bases: TGTGCCAGCAGCTTTTTGATAGCCGGCACTGAAGCTTTCTTT. Translation gives CASSFLIAGTEAFF. The V and J genes are TRBV7-2 and TRBJ1-1; D gene ambiguous. Germline CDR1 is SGHTA and CDR2 is FQGNSA. Trimming took 3 bases from V and 4 from J, leaving 12 bases between them. The CDR3 covers 14 residues.

V is TRBV24-1 and J is TRBJ2-1, with D possibly matching TRBD2 (6 bases). The CDR3 runs to 13 residues. The germline V gene has CDR1 KGHDR and CDR2 SFDVKD. V shed 0 bases and J shed 9 bases, with 8 bases lying between them. CDR3 region: CATSDLGRGEQFF. In DNA, the CDR3 is TGTGCCACCAGTGATTTGGGGCGGGGTGAGCAGTTCTTC.

This clonotype was seen a single time. The rearrangement joins TRBV7-8 to TRBJ2-7; D perhaps matches TRBD2 (5 bases). From germline, CDR1 is SGHVS and CDR2 FQNEAQ. V was shortened by 6 bases and J by 9 bases, with 21 bases between the two germline ends. CDR3 length: 14 amino acids. DNA for the CDR3: TGTGCCAGCAGTGACCCCGGGAATATGAGGGTGCAGTACTTC. Its protein is CASSDPGNMRVQYF.

The gene calls are TRBV2 and TRBJ1-4; 11 bases line up with TRBD1. This CDR3 is 16 amino acids long. V lost 3 bases, J lost 7 bases, and 7 bases stayed unmatched. Germline V CDR1 and CDR2: SNHLY, FYNNEI. CDR3 protein: CASSDWTGGGGEKLFF. The CDR3 nucleotides are TGTGCCAGCAGTGACTGGACAGGGGGCGGGGGTGAAAAACTGTTTTTT.

This chain joins TRBV5-1 and TRBJ2-2; TRBD1 matches at 9 bases. The V segment lost 4 bases and the J segment 5 bases; nucleotides outside the gene matches: 9. Per the germline V gene, CDR1 is SGHRS and CDR2 is YFSETQ. This CDR3 has 16 residues. The CDR3 here is CASSRTGGAATGELFF. The DNA of the CDR3 is TGCGCCAGCAGCCGAACAGGGGGCGCAGCGACCGGGGAGCTGTTTTTT.

This chain links TRBV20-1 with TRBJ2-3; maybe TRBD1 (6 bases). CDR3 length equals 16 residues. V shed 6 bases and J shed 3 bases, with 22 bases lying between them. Per the germline V gene, CDR1 is DFQATT and CDR2 is SNEGSKA (reference sequence). The CDR3 region has the DNA TGCAGTGCCAGGACGGGACATCCGTTGGGTACAGATACGCAGTATTTT. Its translation: CSARTGHPLGTDTQYF.

The chain couples TRBV15 to TRBJ1-1; D gene ambiguous. Trimming pared 3 bases from V and 3 bases from J, leaving 5 bases between. The CDR3 is 12 amino acids. Germline V gene data show CDR1 as LNHNV and CDR2 as YYDKDF (reference sequence). Here the CDR3 reads CATSRAYTEAFF. The CDR3, as DNA: TGTGCCACCAGCAGGGCCTACACTGAAGCTTTCTTT.

The sample holds many counts of this clonotype. The chain employs TRBV6-5 and TRBJ1-4; D remains unclear. The CDR3 runs 12 residues. V was trimmed by 5 bases and J by 7 bases, leaving 8 bases between them. From germline, CDR1 is MNHEY and CDR2 SVGAGI. In DNA, the CDR3 is TGTGCCAGCAGTACTACGGGTGAAAAACTGTTTTTT. It is translated as CASSTTGEKLFF.